This T cell receptor (beta chain) derives from a study of blood T cell repertoires in COVID-19. This CDR3 has 14 amino acids. The germline V gene encodes CDR1 SGDLS and CDR2 YYNGEE. Trimming took 2 bases from V and 2 from J, leaving 5 bases between them. Sequencing was performed with immunoSEQ multiplex PCR; in TCRdb, only in-frame clones are kept and a portion is missing. This sample has 280,000 or so clones; nearly 90% occur once, and the top ten carry just under 9.5%. This TCR derives from a man younger than 35 with active or convalescent COVID-19. The sample comprised peripheral blood. The V and J genes are TRBV9 and TRBJ2-6, with D hard to call. The CDR3, as DNA: TGTGCCAGCAGCGTCACACCTGGGGCCAACGTCCTGACTTTC. Translation: CASSVTPGANVLTF.